The next 15 T cell receptor beta chains were all read from a single sample in a study of T cell repertoires in cytomegalovirus infection. Their antigen targets remain unknown. MiXCR, applied by TCRdb to the reads, yields one record per CDR3 protein. The sample lists hundreds of thousands of distinct CDR3 sequences, around 32% occurring once. Material: cultured CD8+ T cells from PBMCs, obtained from culture after CMV antigen stimulation. The origin of the receptors is a human donor in good health (CMV status not recorded). Some clones in this sample may be carry-over from other donors' samples.

In its sample, this clonotype was seen many times. The chain couples TRBV7-9 to TRBJ2-5, with 12 bases identical to TRBD2. The length of the CDR3 is 19 residues. V dropped 4 bases and J dropped 4; count of bases not matched to a gene: 16. CDR1 is SEHNR, CDR2 FQNEAQ, per germline (reference sequence). The CDR3 sequence is CASSWTGTSGSRPRETQYF. CDR3 coding DNA: TGTGCCAGCAGCTGGACCGGGACTAGCGGGTCTAGACCCCGAGAGACCCAGTACTTC.

This clonotype was counted only a few times. This chain joins TRBV2 and TRBJ2-1; 8 bases align to TRBD2. From germline, CDR1 is SNHLY and CDR2 FYNNEI. The CDR3 consists of 17 residues. Trimming removed 7 bases from V and 5 bases from J; junction bases left unmatched: 16. CDR3 bases: TGTGCCAGCACGGGACTAGGGCGGGGTATCGCTGACAATGAGCAGTTCTTC. It is translated as CASTGLGRGIADNEQFF.

The chain uses TRBV19 and TRBJ1-1, with D possibly being TRBD1 (5 bases). In germline, CDR1 is LNHDA, CDR2 SQIVND (reference sequence). The length of the CDR3 is 15 residues. V lost 1 base to trimming and J lost 0 bases, with 9 bases between them. The DNA for the CDR3 is TGTGCCAGTAGTATAGTTACGGACATGAACACTGAAGCTTTCTTT. This translates into CASSIVTDMNTEAFF.

This chain links TRBV5-6 with TRBJ2-7; D is undetermined. V gave up 0 bases and J gave up 0 bases, with 19 bases separating them. The CDR3 is made up of 18 amino acids. Germline V gene lookup returns CDR1 SGHDT and CDR2 YYEEEE. The CDR3 sequence is CASSLAAIWTPGSYEQYV. The CDR3 nucleotides are TGTGCCAGCAGCTTGGCCGCAATTTGGACCCCCGGCTCCTACGAGCAGTACGTC.

This clonotype has more than one count but fewer than ten. The rearrangement joins TRBV6-2 or TRBV6-3 to TRBJ2-1; D might be TRBD2 (5 bases). CDR1 and CDR2 (germline): MNHEY, SVGEGT. The CDR3 is 17 amino acids. Trimming removed 0 bases at V and 7 bases at J, with 19 bases between. DNA for the CDR3: TGTGCCAGCAGTTACTCTTTGCCGGGCTGCTCGGGGAATGAGCAGTTCTTC. Protein product: CASSYSLPGCSGNEQFF.

V usage is TRBV12-3 or TRBV12-4 and J usage is TRBJ2-3, with TRBD2 matching over 8 bases. V gave up 6 bases and J gave up 3 bases; unmatched junction bases: 11. The CDR3 is 16 amino acids. CDR3 sequence reads: CASSHPWAGGTDTQYF. CDR3 coding DNA: TGTGCCAGCAGCCACCCCTGGGCGGGGGGTACAGATACGCAGTATTTT.

This clonotype has just a few counts. V usage is TRBV6-1 and J usage is TRBJ2-7; 8 bases line up with TRBD1. V gave up 5 bases and J gave up 2 bases; unmatched junction bases: 11. Germline V gives CDR1 MNHNS, CDR2 SASEGT. The CDR3 is 16 amino acids. The CDR3 coding sequence is TGTGCCAGCAGTCTCACCTCGACAGGGGTAACCTACGAGCAGTACTTC. This gives the protein CASSLTSTGVTYEQYF.

This clonotype was observed a handful of times. V gene TRBV7-9 combines with J gene TRBJ1-5; no reliable D call. Germline CDR1 reads SEHNR; CDR2 reads FQNEAQ (reference sequence). V gave up 5 bases and J gave up 7 bases, with 9 bases separating them. The CDR3 consists of 12 residues. CDR3 protein: CASSEAAQPQHF. The DNA for the CDR3 is TGTGCCAGCAGCGAAGCGGCACAGCCCCAGCATTTT.

The chain has TRBV4-3 and TRBJ1-6; D gene unclear. The CDR3 length is 17 residues. Trimming cost V 4 bases and J 0 bases, with 13 bases left between them. Germline CDR1 is LGHNA and CDR2 is YSLEER. The CDR3 loop is CASSRSAGSSYNSPLHF. In DNA form, the CDR3 reads TGCGCCAGCAGCCGATCAGCAGGTAGCTCCTATAATTCACCCCTCCACTTT.

At least ten counts were recorded for this clonotype. The chain couples TRBV5-4 to TRBJ2-3; TRBD1 is a possible D gene (6 bases). Trimming cost V 4 bases and J 7 bases, with 13 bases left between them. CDR1 SGHNT and CDR2 YYREEE come from the germline V gene (reference sequence). The CDR3 loop spans 13 amino acids. The CDR3 region is CASSPFQGNTQYF. The CDR3 nucleotides are TGTGCCAGCAGCCCCTTCCAGGGGAATACGCAGTATTTT.

This chain joins TRBV18 and TRBJ2-7; 7 bases fit TRBD1. The CDR3 loop spans 16 amino acids. Looked up from germline, CDR1 is KGHSH and CDR2 is LQKENI. With V trimmed by 3 bases and J by 0 bases, 8 bases remained unmatched. The CDR3 sequence: CASSPSGTADSYEQYV. CDR3 DNA: TGTGCCAGCTCACCTTCCGGGACAGCGGACTCCTACGAGCAGTACGTC.

The chain is built from TRBV28 and TRBJ2-3; D is perhaps TRBD2 (5 bases). The CDR3 is made up of 14 amino acids. V dropped 9 bases and J dropped 2 bases, with 15 bases sitting between them. The germline V gene has CDR1 MDHEN and CDR2 SYDVKM. CDR3 protein: CASRGPSLTDTQYF. The CDR3 DNA follows: TGTGCCAGTCGAGGGCCCAGCCTCACAGATACGCAGTATTTT.

This clonotype was recorded at least ten times. One junction end does not reproduce the germline sequence, and a read error may be involved. This chain links TRBV7-7 with TRBJ1-3; D unresolved. The CDR3 is 13 residues long. Germline V gives CDR1 SSHAT, CDR2 FNYEAQ (reference sequence). CDR3 bases: TGTGCTAGCAGCTTAGGTCCCGGAAACACCATATATTTT. Amino acid sequence: CASSLGPGNTIYF.

This clonotype occurred a few times. DNA of the CDR3: TGTGCCAGCAGTTACTCCAGGGTGGACATTCAGTACTTC. It codes for CASSYSRVDIQYF. This chain connects TRBV6-5 to TRBJ2-4; D might be TRBD1 (5 bases). CDR1 MNHEY and CDR2 SVGAGI come from the germline V gene. This CDR3 is built from 13 residues. Trimming left V 0 bases short and J 8 bases short, with 8 bases between.

The chain's CDR3 is CASSDPPEEKLFF. The CDR3 DNA follows: TGTGCCAGCAGTGACCCACCCGAGGAAAAACTGTTTTTT. V usage is TRBV2 and J usage is TRBJ1-4; no firm D call. Looked up from germline, CDR1 is SNHLY and CDR2 is FYNNEI. Between the trimmed V and J ends, which lost 3 bases and 8 bases, there was a span of 10 bases. The CDR3 is 13 amino acids.